Listed here are 5 T cell receptor beta chains from one sample, sequenced in a study of PD-1 blockade in classical Hodgkin lymphoma (dated by TCRdb to 2018 to 2020). What this sample's time point label stands for: cycle 2 day 1 (C2D1) of nivolumab. Every trial patient had relapsed following autologous stem cell transplantation, and prior brentuximab vedotin exposure was what differed among cohorts A, B and C. Library preparation used the immunoSEQ multiplex PCR assay. TCRdb carries this immuneACCESS record with in-frame sequences only. Its versions omit some clonotypes, under half of them owing to an unresolved V gene in the studies checked, with the rest unexplained. The sample table lists just over 35,000 clones, approximately 69% of them with a count of one. The ten most abundant clones make up around an eighth of the sample. The sample here was peripheral blood mononuclear cells (PBMCs), taken before the second cycle of nivolumab. All receptors derive from a human donor with classical Hodgkin lymphoma.

The rearrangement uses TRBV4-3 and TRBJ2-1, with TRBD2 identical over 10 bases. CDR1 is LGHNA and CDR2 is YSLEER in the germline V gene. The CDR3 consists of 15 residues. Germline trimming cut 4 bases from V and 5 bases from J; bases unmatched to any gene: 5. The CDR3 nucleotides are TGCGCCAGCAGCCCCGGGACTAGCGTCCACAATGAGCAGTTCTTC. It codes for CASSPGTSVHNEQFF.

This chain joins TRBV30 and TRBJ1-1, with D possibly TRBD1 on 6 matching bases. The germline V gene has CDR1 GTSNPN and CDR2 SVGIG (reference sequence). V lost 2 bases and J 4 bases, leaving 11 bases between the germline ends. The length of the CDR3 is 13 residues. The CDR3 here is CAWSRGGPTEAFF. The DNA of the CDR3 is TGTGCCTGGAGTCGGGGGGGGCCCACTGAAGCTTTCTTT.

The chain joins TRBV11-2 to TRBJ1-4; the D gene is possibly TRBD1 (5 bases). The CDR3 covers 17 residues. Trimming stripped 5 bases from V and 0 bases from J, with 16 bases between. In germline, CDR1 is SGHAT, CDR2 FQNNGV. CDR3 loop: CASSASQWGSTNEKLFF. In DNA, the CDR3 is TGTGCCAGCAGCGCCTCGCAGTGGGGGTCAACTAATGAAAAACTGTTTTTT.

This chain links TRBV5-8 with TRBJ2-3, with D perhaps matching TRBD2 (7 bases). Germline V gene data show CDR1 as SGHTS and CDR2 as YDEGEE. Deletions cut 6 bases from V and 7 bases from J, with 18 bases between. The CDR3 has 14 residues. CDR3 sequence: CASTGLGGRNTQYF. In DNA form, the CDR3 reads TGTGCCAGCACTGGACTAGGGGGTAGGAATACGCAGTATTTT.

This chain links TRBV7-9 with TRBJ2-5; TRBD2 agrees at 12 bases. Trimming at V came to 5 bases and at J to 4 bases, leaving 2 bases not matched to a gene. Germline lookup yields CDR1 SEHNR and CDR2 FQNEAQ (reference sequence). The CDR3 is made up of 14 amino acids. CDR3: CASSPSGGVETQYF. The CDR3, as DNA: TGTGCCAGCAGCCCTAGCGGGGGGGTAGAGACCCAGTACTTC.